This paragraph covers one T cell receptor (beta chain) sequence. After removal of 4 bases from V and 4 bases from J, the junction contained 1 base not matched to a gene. This CDR3 contains 14 residues. The germline V gene encodes CDR1 MNHNS and CDR2 SASEGT. This sample is drawn from a study of T cell changes during pregnancy in multiple sclerosis. Sequencing was performed with immunoSEQ multiplex PCR; in TCRdb, only in-frame clones are kept and a portion is missing. The sample lists tens of thousands of clones, roughly 90% seen once, with 2.5% to 3.5% in the top ten. This chain uses TRBV6-1 with TRBJ2-3; 11 nucleotides line up with TRBD1. This clonotype was obtained from a female donor with multiple sclerosis, enrolled in a pregnancy study. The source material was CD8+ T cells from peripheral blood mononuclear cells, sampled before pregnancy. CDR3 residues: CASSGTGGADTQYF. Here the CDR3 DNA reads TGTGCCAGCAGTGGGACAGGGGGCGCAGATACGCAGTATTTT.